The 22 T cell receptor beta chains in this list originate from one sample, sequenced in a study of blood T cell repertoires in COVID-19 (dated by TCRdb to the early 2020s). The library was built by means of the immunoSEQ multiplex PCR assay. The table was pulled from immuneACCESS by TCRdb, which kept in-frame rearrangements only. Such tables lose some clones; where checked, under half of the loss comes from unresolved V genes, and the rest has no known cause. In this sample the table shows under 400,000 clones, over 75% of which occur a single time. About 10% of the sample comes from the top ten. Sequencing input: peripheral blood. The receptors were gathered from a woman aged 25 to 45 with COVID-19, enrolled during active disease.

The CDR3, as DNA: TGTGCCTGGGACAGGGGCGAGGGCTACACCTTC. Translating it yields CAWDRGEGYTF. The chain employs TRBV30 and TRBJ1-2; 8 bases map to TRBD1. The CDR3 loop spans 11 amino acids. Germline V gene sequence: CDR1 GTSNPN, CDR2 SVGIG (reference sequence). The V and J ends lost 5 bases and 8 bases, in that order; junction bases with no gene match: 4.

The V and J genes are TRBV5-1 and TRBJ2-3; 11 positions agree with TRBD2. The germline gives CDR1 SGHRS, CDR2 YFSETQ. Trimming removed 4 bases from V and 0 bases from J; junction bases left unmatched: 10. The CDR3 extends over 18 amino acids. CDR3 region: CASSLYGTSGGSTDTQYF. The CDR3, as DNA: TGCGCCAGCAGCCTATACGGAACTAGCGGGGGAAGCACAGATACGCAGTATTTT. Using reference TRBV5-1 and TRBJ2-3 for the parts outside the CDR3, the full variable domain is KAGVTQTPRYLIKTRGQQVTLSCSPISGHRSVSWYQQTPGQGLQFLFEYFSETQRNKGNFPGRFSGRQFSNSRSEMNVSTLELGDSALYLCASSLYGTSGGSTDTQYFGPGTRLTVL.

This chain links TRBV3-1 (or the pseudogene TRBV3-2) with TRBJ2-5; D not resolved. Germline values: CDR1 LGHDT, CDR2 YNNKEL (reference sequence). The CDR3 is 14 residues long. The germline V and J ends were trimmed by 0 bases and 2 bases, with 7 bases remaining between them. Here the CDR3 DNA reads TGTGCCAGCAGCCAAGATAACAGTCAAGAGACCCAGTACTTC. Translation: CASSQDNSQETQYF.

CDR3 in amino acids: CASRASGANVLTF. CDR3 DNA sequence: TGTGCCAGCAGGGCCTCTGGGGCCAACGTCCTGACTTTC. The chain couples TRBV6-4 to TRBJ2-6, with D unresolved. From germline, CDR1 is MRHNA and CDR2 SNTAGT. This CDR3 is 13 amino acids long. V was clipped by 6 bases and J by 0 bases, with 3 bases between them.

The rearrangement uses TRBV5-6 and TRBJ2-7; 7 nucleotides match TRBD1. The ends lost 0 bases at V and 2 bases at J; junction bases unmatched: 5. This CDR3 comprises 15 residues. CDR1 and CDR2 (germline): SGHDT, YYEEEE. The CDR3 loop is CASSLGARGPYEQYF. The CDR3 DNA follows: TGTGCCAGCAGCTTGGGGGCTAGGGGGCCCTACGAGCAGTACTTC.

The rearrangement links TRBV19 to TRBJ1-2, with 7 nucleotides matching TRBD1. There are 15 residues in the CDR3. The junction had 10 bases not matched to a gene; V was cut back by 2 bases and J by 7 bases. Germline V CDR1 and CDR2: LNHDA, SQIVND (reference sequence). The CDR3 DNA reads TGTGCCAGTAGTATATCTATTGACAGGGTGGTTGGCTACACCTTC. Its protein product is CASSISIDRVVGYTF.

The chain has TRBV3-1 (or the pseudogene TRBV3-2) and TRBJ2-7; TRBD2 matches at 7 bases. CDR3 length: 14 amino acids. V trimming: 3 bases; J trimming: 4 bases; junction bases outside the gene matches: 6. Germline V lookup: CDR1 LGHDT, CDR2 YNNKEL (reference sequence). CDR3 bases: TGTGCCAGCAGCCACCCGACTAGCAGGTACGAGCAGTACTTC. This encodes CASSHPTSRYEQYF.

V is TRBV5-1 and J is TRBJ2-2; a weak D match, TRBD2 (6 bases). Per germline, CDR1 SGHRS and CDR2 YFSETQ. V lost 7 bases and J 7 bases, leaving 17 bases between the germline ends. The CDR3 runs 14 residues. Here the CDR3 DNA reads TGCGCCAGCGGGGGGACCTTTGGAGGCGGGGAGCTGTTTTTT. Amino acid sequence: CASGGTFGGGELFF.

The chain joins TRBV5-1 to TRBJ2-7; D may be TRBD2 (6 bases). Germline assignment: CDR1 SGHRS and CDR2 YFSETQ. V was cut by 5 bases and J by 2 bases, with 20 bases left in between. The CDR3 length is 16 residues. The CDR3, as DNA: TGCGCCAGCAGGTCAGACCTAGCGAGGGTCCCCTACGAGCAGTACTTC. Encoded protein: CASRSDLARVPYEQYF.

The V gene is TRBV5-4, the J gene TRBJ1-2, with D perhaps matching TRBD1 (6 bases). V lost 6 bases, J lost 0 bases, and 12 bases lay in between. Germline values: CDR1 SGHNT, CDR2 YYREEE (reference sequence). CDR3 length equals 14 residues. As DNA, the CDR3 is TGTGCCAGCAAGCCGGCAGGGGCTAACTATGGCTACACCTTC. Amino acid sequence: CASKPAGANYGYTF.

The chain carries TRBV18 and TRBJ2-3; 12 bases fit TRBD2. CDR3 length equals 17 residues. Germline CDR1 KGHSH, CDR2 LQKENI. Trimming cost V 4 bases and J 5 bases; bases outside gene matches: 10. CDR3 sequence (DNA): TGTGCCAGCTCACGGACGACTAGCGGGAGTCAAGGAGATACGCAGTATTTT. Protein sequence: CASSRTTSGSQGDTQYF.

CDR3 region: CAWTGGHGELFF. CDR3 DNA sequence: TGTGCCTGGACAGGGGGCCACGGGGAGCTGTTTTTT. The rearrangement joins TRBV30 to TRBJ2-2; TRBD1 matches at 8 bases. CDR1 GTSNPN and CDR2 SVGIG come from the germline V gene (reference sequence). The V and J ends lost 4 bases and 7 bases, in that order; junction bases with no gene match: 2. The CDR3 length is 12 residues.

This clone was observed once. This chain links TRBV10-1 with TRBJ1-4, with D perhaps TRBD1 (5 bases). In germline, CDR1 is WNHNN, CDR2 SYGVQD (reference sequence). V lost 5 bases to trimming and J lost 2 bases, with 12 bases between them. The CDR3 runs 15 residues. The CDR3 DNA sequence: TGCGCCAGCAGTAAGGGGTCCTCGACTAATGAAAAACTGTTTTTT. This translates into CASSKGSSTNEKLFF.

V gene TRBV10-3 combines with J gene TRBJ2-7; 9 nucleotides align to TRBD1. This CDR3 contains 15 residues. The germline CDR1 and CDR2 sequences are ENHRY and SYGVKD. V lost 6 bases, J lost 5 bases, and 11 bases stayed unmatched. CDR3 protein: CAISVRPGQGNEQYF. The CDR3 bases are TGTGCCATCAGCGTGCGACCGGGACAGGGTAACGAGCAGTACTTC.

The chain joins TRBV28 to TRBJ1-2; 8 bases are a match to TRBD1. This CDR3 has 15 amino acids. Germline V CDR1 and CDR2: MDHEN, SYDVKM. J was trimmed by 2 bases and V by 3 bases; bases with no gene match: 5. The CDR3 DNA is TGTGCCAGCAGTTTCCCCAGGGGGCTCAACTATGGCTACACCTTC. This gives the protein CASSFPRGLNYGYTF.

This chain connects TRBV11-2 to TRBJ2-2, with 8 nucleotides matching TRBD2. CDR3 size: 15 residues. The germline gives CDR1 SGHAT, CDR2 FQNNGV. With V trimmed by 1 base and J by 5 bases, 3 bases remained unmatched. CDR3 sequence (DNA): TGTGCCAGCAGCTTAGCAGCGGGAGAGACCGGGGAGCTGTTTTTT. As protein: CASSLAAGETGELFF.

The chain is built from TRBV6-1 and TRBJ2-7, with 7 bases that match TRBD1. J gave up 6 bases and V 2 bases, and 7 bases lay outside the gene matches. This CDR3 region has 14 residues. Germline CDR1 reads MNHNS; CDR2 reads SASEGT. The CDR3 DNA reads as TGTGCCAGCAGTGAAAACAGGGGCCTGGGCGAGCAGTACTTC. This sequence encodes CASSENRGLGEQYF.

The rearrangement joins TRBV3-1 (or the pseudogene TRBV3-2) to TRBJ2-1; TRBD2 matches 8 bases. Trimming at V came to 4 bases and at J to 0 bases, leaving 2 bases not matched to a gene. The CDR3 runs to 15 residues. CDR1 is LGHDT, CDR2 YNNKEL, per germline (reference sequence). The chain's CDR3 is CASSPSGGSYNEQFF. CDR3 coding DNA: TGTGCCAGCAGCCCGAGCGGGGGCTCCTACAATGAGCAGTTCTTC.

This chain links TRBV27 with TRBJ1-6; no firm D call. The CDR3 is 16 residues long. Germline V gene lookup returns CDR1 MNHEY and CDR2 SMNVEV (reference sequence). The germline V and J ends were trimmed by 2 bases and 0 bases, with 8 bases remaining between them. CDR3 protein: CASSLLRGSYNSPLHF. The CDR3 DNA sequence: TGTGCCAGCAGTTTACTTCGGGGCTCCTATAATTCACCCCTCCACTTT.

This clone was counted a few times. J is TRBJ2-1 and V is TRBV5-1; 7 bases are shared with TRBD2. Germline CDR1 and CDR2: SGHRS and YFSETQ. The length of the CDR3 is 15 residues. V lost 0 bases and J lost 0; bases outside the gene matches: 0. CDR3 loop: CASSLGTSSYNEQFF. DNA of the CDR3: TGCGCCAGCAGCTTGGGGACTAGCTCCTACAATGAGCAGTTCTTC.

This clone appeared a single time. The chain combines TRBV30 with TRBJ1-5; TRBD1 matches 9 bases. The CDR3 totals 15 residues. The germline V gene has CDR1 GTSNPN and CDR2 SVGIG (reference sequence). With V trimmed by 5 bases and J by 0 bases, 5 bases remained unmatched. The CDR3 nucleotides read TGTGCCTGGTCCGGGACAGGGAATAGCAATCAGCCCCAGCATTTT. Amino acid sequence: CAWSGTGNSNQPQHF.

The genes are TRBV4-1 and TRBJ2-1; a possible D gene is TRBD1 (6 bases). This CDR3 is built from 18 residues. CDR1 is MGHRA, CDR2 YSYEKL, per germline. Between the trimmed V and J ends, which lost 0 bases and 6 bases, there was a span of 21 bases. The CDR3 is CASSQEGAPGHRPNEQFF. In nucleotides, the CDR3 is TGCGCCAGCAGCCAAGAAGGTGCACCGGGACACCGGCCCAATGAGCAGTTCTTC.